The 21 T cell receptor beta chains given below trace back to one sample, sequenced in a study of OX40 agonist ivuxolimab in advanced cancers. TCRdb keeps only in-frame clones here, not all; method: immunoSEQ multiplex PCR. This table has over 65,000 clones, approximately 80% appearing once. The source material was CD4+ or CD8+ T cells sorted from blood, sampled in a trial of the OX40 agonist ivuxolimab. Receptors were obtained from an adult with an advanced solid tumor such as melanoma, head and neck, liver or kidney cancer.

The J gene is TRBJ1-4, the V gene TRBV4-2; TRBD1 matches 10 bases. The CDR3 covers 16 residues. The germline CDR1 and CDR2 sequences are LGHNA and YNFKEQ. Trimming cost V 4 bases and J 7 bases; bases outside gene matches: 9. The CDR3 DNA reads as TGTGCCAGCAGCCCAAATGACAGGGGGCGAGGTGAAAAACTGTTTTTT. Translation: CASSPNDRGRGEKLFF.

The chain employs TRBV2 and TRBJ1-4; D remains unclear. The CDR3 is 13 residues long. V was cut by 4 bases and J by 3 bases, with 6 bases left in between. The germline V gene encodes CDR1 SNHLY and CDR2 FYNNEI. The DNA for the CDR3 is TGTGCCAGCAGTGGTCTCCCTAATGAAAAACTGTTTTTT. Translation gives CASSGLPNEKLFF.

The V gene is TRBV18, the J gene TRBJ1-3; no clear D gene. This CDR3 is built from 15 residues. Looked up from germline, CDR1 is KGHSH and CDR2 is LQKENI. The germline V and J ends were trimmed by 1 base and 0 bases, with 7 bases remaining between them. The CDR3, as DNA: TGTGCCAGCTCACCACGTGGCAGCTCTGGAAACACCATATATTTT. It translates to CASSPRGSSGNTIYF.

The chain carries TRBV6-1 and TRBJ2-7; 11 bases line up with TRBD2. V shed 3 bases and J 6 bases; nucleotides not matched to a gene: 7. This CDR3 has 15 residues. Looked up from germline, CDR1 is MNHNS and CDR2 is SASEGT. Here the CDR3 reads CASSDLAGGLGEQYV. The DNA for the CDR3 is TGTGCCAGCAGTGACCTAGCGGGGGGCCTGGGCGAGCAGTACGTC.

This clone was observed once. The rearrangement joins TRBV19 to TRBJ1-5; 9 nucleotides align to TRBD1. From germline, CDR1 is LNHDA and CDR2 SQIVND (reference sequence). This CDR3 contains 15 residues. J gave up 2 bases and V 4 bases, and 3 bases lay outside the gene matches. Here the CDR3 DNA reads TGTGCCAGTAGTAGACAGGGGGGGGGCAATCAGCCCCAGCATTTT. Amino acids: CASSRQGGGNQPQHF.

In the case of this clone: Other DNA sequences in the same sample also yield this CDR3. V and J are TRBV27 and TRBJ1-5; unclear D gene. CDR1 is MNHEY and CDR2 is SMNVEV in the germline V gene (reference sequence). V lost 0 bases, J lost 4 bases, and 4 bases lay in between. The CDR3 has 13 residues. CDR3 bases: TGTGCCAGCAGTTTATCTGGGAATCAGCCCCAGCATTTT. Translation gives CASSLSGNQPQHF.

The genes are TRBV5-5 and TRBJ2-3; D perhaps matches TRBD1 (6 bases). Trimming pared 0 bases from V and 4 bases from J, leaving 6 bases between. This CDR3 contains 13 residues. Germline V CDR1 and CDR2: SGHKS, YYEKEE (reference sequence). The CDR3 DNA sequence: TGTGCCAGCAGCTTGGGGGGGCCAGATACGCAGTATTTT. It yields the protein CASSLGGPDTQYF. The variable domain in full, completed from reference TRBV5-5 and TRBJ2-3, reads DAGVTQSPTHLIKTRGQQVTLRCSPISGHKSVSWYQQVLGQGPQFIFQYYEKEERGRGNFPDRFSARQFPNYSSELNVNALLLGDSALYLCASSLGGPDTQYFGPGTRLTVL.

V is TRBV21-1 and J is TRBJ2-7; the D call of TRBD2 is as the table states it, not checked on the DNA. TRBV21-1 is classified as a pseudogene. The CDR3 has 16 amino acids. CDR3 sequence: CASSPGLAESSYEQYV. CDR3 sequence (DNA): TGTGCCAGCAGCCCAGGACTAGCGGAGAGCTCCTACGAGCAGTACGTC.

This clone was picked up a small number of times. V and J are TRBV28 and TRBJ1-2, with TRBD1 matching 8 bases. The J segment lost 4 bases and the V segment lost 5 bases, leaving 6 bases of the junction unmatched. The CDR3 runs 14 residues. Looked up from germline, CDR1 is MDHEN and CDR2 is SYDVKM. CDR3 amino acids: CASSSPGQGYGYTF. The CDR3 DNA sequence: TGTGCCAGCAGTAGCCCCGGACAGGGCTATGGCTACACCTTC.

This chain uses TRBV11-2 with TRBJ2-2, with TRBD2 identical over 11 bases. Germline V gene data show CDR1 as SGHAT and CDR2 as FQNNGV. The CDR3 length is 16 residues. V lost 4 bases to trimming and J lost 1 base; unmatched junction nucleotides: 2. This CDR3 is CASSSSGGKNTGELFF. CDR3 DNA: TGTGCCAGCAGCTCTAGCGGGGGGAAGAACACCGGGGAGCTGTTTTTT.

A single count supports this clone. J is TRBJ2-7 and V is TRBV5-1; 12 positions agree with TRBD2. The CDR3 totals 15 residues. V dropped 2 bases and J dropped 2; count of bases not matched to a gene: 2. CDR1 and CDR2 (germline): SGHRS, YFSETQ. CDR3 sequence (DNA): TGCGCCAGCAGCTTAGGACTAGCGGGACCCTACGAGCAGTACGTC. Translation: CASSLGLAGPYEQYV.

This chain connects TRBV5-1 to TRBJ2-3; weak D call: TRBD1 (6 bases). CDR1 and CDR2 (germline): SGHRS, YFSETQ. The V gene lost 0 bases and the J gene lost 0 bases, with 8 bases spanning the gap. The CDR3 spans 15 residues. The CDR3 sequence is CASSLEGQSTDTQYF. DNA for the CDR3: TGCGCCAGCAGCTTGGAAGGACAGAGCACAGATACGCAGTATTTT.

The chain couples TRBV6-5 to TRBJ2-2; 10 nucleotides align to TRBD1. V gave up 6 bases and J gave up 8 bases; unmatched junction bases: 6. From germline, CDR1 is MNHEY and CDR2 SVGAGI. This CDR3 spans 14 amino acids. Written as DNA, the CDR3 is TGTGCCAGCAGAGAGGACAGGGGGAGGGGGGAGCTGTTTTTT. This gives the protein CASREDRGRGELFF.

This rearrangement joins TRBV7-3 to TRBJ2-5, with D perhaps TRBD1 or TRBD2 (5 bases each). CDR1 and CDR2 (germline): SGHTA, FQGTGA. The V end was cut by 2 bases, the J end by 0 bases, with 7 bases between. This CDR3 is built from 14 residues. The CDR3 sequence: CASSLWGYQETQYF. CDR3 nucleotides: TGTGCCAGCAGCTTATGGGGGTACCAAGAGACCCAGTACTTC.

The CDR3 region has the DNA TGTGCCAGCTACCTCCCAGCCCAAGAGACCCAGTACTTC. Protein product: CASYLPAQETQYF. V gene TRBV6-4 combines with J gene TRBJ2-5; D gene ambiguous. This CDR3 has 13 amino acids. Trimming left V 8 bases short and J 1 base short, with 11 bases between. Germline V gene sequence: CDR1 MRHNA, CDR2 SNTAGT.

The DNA of the CDR3 is TGTGCCAGCAGCGTTAGCGGGAGAGGGTACAATGAGCAGTTCTTC. Its protein product is CASSVSGRGYNEQFF. J is TRBJ2-1 and V is TRBV7-3; 9 nucleotides align to TRBD2. The CDR3 totals 15 residues. CDR1 SGHTA and CDR2 FQGTGA come from the germline V gene. V lost 5 bases and J lost 4; bases outside the gene matches: 6.

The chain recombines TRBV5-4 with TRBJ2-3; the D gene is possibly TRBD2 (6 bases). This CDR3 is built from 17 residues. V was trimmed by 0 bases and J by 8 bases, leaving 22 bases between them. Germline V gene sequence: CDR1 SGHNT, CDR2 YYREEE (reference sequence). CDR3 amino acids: CASSLAQSGGLGGTQYF. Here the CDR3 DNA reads TGTGCCAGCAGCTTGGCACAAAGTGGCGGGTTGGGGGGTACGCAGTATTTT.

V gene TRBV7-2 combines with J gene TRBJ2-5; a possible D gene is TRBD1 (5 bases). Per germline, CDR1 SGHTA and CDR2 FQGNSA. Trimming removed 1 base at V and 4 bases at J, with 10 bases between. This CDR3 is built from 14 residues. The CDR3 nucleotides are TGTGCCAGCAGCTTAGTCAGGGAACCAGAGACCCAGTACTTC. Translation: CASSLVREPETQYF.

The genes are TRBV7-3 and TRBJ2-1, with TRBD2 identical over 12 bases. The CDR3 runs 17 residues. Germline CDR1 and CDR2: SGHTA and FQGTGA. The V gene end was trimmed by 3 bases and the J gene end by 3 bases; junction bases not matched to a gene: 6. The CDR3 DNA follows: TGTGCCAGCAGCTTTGCCCTGGGACTAGCGGGCTACAATGAGCAGTTCTTC. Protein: CASSFALGLAGYNEQFF.

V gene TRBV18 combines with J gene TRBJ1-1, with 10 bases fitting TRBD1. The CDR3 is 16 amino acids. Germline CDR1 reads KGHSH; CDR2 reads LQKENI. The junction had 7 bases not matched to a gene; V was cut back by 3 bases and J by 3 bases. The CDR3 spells CASSPRQGASDTEAFF. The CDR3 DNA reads TGTGCCAGCTCACCCCGACAGGGGGCCTCGGACACTGAAGCTTTCTTT. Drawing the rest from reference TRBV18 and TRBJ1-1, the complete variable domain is NAGVMQNPRHLVRRRGQEARLRCSPMKGHSHVYWYRQLPEEGLKFMVYLQKENIIDESGMPKERFSAEFPKEGPSILRIQQVVRGDSAAYFCASSPRQGASDTEAFFGQGTRLTVV.

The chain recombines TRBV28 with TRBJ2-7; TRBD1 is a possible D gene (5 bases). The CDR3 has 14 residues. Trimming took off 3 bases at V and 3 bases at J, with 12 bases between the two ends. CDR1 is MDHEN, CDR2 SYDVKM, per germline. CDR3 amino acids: CASSFHTGRYEQYF. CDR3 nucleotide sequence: TGTGCCAGCAGTTTTCATACAGGCCGCTACGAGCAGTACTTC.